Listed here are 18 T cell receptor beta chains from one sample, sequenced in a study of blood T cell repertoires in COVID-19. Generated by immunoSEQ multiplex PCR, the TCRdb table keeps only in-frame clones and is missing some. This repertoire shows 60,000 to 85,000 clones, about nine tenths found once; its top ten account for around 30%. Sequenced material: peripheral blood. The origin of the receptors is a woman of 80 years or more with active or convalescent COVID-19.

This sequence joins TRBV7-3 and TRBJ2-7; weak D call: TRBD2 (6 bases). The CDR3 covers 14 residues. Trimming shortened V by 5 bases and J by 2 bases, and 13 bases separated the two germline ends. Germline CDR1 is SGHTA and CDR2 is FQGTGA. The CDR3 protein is CASSPVGGTYEQYF. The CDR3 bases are TGTGCCAGCAGCCCAGTCGGGGGTACCTACGAGCAGTACTTC.

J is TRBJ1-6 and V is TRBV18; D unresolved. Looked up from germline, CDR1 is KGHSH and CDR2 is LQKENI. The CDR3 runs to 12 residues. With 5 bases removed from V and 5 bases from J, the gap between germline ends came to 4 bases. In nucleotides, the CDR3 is TGTGCCAGCTCAGTCGATAATTCACCCCTCCACTTT. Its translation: CASSVDNSPLHF.

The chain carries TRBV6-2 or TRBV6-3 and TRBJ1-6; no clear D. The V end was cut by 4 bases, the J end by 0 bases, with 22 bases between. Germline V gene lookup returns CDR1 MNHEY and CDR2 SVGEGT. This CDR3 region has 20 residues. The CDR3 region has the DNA TGTGCCAGCAGTTCCGAAAGGAGGCCGGGATGGAGCTCCTATAATTCACCCCTCCACTTT. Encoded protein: CASSSERRPGWSSYNSPLHF.

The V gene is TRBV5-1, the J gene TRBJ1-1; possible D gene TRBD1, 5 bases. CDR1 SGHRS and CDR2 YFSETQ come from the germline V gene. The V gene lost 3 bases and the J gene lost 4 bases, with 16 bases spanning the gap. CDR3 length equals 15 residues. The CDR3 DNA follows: TGCGCCAGCAGCTCAGGGTCCGAGGTGGGCACTGAAGCTTTCTTT. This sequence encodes CASSSGSEVGTEAFF. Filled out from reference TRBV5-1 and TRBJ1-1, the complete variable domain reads KAGVTQTPRYLIKTRGQQVTLSCSPISGHRSVSWYQQTPGQGLQFLFEYFSETQRNKGNFPGRFSGRQFSNSRSEMNVSTLELGDSALYLCASSSGSEVGTEAFFGQGTRLTVV.

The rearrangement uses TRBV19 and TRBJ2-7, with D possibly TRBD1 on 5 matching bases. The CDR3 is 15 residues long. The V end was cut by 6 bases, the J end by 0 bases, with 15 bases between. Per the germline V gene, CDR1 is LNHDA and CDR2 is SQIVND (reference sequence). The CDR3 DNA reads TGTGCCAGTAGCAGTCCCGACAGCAGCTCCTACGAGCAGTACTTC. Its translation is CASSSPDSSSYEQYF.

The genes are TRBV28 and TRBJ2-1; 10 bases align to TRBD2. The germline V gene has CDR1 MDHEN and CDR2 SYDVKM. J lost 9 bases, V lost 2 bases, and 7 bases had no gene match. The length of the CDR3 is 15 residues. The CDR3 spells CASSLPSGGVREQFF. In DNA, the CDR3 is TGTGCCAGCAGTTTACCGAGCGGGGGGGTACGTGAGCAGTTCTTC. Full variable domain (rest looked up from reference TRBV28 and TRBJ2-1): DVKVTQSSRYLVKRTGEKVFLECVQDMDHENMFWYRQDPGLGLRLIYFSYDVKMKEKGDIPEGYSVSREKKERFSLILESASTNQTSMYLCASSLPSGGVREQFFGPGTRLTVL.

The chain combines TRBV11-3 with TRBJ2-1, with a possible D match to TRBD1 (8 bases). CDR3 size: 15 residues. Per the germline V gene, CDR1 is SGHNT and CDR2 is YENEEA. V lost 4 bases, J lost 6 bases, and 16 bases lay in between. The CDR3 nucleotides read TGTGCCAGCAGCTACAGGGGGGGGCACCTCAATGAGCAGTTCTTC. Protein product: CASSYRGGHLNEQFF.

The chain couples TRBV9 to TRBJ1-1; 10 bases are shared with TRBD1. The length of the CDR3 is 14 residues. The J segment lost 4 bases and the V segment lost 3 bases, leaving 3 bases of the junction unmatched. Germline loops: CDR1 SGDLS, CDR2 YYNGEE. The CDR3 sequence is CASSEGTGATEAFF. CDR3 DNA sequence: TGTGCCAGCAGCGAAGGGACAGGGGCCACTGAAGCTTTCTTT.

In nucleotides, the CDR3 is TGCAGCGTCTCAGGGGGCTACGAGCAGTACTTC. Translating gives CSVSGGYEQYF. The chain combines TRBV29-1 with TRBJ2-7; TRBD1 agrees at 7 bases. In germline, CDR1 is SQVTM, CDR2 ANQGSEA. CDR3 size: 11 residues. Trimming took 6 bases from V and 3 from J; bases not matched to a gene: 2.

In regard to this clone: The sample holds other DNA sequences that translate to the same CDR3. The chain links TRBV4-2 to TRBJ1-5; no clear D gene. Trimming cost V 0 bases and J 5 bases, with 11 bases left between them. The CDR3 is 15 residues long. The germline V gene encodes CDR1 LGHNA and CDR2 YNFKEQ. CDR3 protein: CASSQDSGSHQPQHF. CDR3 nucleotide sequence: TGTGCCAGCAGCCAAGATTCGGGATCCCATCAGCCCCAGCATTTT.

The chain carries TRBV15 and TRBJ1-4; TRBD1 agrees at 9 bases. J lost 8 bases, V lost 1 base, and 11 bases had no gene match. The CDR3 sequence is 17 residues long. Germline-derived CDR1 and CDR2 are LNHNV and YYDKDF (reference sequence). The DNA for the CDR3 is TGTGCCACCAGCAGAGGGACACAGGGACAGGGTCCGGAAAAACTGTTTTTT. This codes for CATSRGTQGQGPEKLFF.

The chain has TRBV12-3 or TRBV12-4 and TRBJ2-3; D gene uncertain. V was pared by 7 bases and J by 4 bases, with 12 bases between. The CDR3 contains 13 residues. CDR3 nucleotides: TGTGCCAGCACCCTCGGGTACGCAGATACGCAGTATTTT. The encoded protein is CASTLGYADTQYF.

CDR3 in amino acids: CASRLPGGGNQPQHF. DNA of the CDR3: TGTGCCAGCAGATTACCGGGGGGTGGGAATCAGCCCCAGCATTTT. This chain joins TRBV28 and TRBJ1-5; D is perhaps TRBD1 (5 bases). The germline V and J ends were trimmed by 6 bases and 4 bases, with 16 bases remaining between them. The CDR3 is 15 residues long. CDR1 MDHEN and CDR2 SYDVKM come from the germline V gene.

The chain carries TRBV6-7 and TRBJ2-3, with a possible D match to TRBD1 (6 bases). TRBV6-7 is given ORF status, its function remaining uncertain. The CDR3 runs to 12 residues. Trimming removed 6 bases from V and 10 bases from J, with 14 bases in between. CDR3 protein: CASSFRQDPQYF. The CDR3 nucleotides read TGTGCCAGCAGCTTCCGACAGGACCCGCAGTATTTT.

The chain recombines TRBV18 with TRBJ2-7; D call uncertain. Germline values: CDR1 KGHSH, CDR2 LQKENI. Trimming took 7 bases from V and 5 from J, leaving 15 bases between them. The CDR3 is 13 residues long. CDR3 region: CASFPSPRDEQYF. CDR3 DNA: TGTGCCAGCTTCCCGTCCCCCCGCGACGAGCAGTACTTC.

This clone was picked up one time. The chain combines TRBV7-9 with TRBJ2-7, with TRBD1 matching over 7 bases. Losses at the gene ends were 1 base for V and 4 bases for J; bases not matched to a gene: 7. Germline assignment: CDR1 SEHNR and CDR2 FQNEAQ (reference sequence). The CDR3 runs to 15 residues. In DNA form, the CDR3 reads TGTGCCAGCAGCTTAGGGCCACAGGGGTCGTACGAGCAGTACTTC. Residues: CASSLGPQGSYEQYF.

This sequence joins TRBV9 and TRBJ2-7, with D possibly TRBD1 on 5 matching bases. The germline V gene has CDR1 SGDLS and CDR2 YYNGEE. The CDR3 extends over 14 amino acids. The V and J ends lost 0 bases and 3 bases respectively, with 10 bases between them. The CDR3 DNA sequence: TGTGCCAGCAGCGTAGCTTCCCAGGGCTACGAGCAGTACTTC. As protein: CASSVASQGYEQYF.

The CDR3 DNA follows: TGTGCCAGCAGCGCACTTAGGCAGAGCGAGGATACGCAGTATTTT. It yields the protein CASSALRQSEDTQYF. V usage is TRBV7-8 and J usage is TRBJ2-3; D is undetermined. The CDR3 consists of 15 residues. V was shortened by 5 bases and J by 6 bases, with 18 bases between the two germline ends. Germline lookup yields CDR1 SGHVS and CDR2 FQNEAQ.